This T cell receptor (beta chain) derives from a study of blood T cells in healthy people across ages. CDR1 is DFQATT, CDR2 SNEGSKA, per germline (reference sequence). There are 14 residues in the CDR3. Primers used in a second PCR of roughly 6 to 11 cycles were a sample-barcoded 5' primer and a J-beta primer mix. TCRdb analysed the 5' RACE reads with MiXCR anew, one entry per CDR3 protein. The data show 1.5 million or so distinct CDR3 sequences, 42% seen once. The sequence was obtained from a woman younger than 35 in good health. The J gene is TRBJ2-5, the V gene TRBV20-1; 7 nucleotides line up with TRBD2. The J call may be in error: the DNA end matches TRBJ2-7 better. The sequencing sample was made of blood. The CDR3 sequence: CSARIGTTAYEQYF. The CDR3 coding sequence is TGCAGTGCAAGAATAGGGACTACCGCCTACGAGCAGTACTTC.